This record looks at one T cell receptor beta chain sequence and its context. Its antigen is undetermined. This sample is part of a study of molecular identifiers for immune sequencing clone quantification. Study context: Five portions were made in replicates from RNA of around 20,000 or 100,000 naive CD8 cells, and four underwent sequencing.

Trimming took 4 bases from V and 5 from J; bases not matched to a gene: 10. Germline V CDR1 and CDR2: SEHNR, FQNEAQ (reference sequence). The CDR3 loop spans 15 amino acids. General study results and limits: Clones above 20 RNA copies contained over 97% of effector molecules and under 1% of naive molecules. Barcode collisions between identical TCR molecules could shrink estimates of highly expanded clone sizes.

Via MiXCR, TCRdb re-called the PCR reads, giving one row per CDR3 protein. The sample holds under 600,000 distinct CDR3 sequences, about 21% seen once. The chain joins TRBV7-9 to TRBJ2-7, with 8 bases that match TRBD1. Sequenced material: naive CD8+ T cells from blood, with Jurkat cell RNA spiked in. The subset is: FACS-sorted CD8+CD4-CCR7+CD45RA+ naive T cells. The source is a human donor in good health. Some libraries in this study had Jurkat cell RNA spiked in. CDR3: CASSYPQGGGDEQYF. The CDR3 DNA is TGTGCCAGCAGCTACCCACAGGGGGGTGGCGACGAGCAGTACTTC.